This paragraph reports one T cell receptor beta chain. Its antigen is undetermined. This sample is drawn from a study of T cell repertoires in cytomegalovirus infection. For the study at large: The public TCR beta signatures pointed to both CMV infection and matching HLA type. Regarding the study as a whole: Predominance within the ex vivo response was attributable to HLA-C-restricted CMV-specific TCR beta clonotypes.

Each CDR3 protein is one row after TCRdb ran MiXCR on the reads. The table records over 150,000 distinct CDR3 sequences, approximately 17% of them present only once. The ends were cut back, 2 bases at V and 3 bases at J, with 14 bases in the middle. The CDR3 has 14 amino acids. CDR1 is SQVTM, CDR2 ANQGSEA, per germline. Material: CD8+ T cells from PBMCs. This TCR came from a human donor in good health (CMV status not recorded). Some clones in this sample may be carry-over from other donors' samples. The rearrangement uses TRBV29-1 and TRBJ2-7; D is ambiguous. For the CDR3, the DNA is TGCAGCGTTGAAATGAGTGGTCCTCACTACGAGCAGTACTTC. Translation gives CSVEMSGPHYEQYF.